Following are 7 T cell receptor beta chains from one sample sequenced in a study of CD8 T cells in Susac syndrome. With random hexamers, reverse transcription was performed on about 0.45 to 1 ug of RNA. TCRdb fed the immunoSEQ multiplex PCR reads into MiXCR, producing one record per CDR3 protein. This table holds roughly 100,000 distinct CDR3 sequences, about 96% found once. The sequenced material came from CD8+ T cells from PBMCs. The source of these receptors is a human donor with Susac syndrome.

The chain is built from TRBV20-1 and TRBJ2-5; 11 nucleotides match TRBD2. This CDR3 is 15 amino acids long. V shed 2 bases and J 5 bases; nucleotides not matched to a gene: 7. The V gene's germline CDR1 is DFQATT and CDR2 SNEGSKA (reference sequence). The CDR3 DNA sequence: TGCAGTGCTAGAAGGGTAGCGGGGGGGCCCGAGACCCAGTACTTC. It codes for CSARRVAGGPETQYF.

V is TRBV3-1 and J is TRBJ1-1; 8 positions match TRBD1. V gave up 0 bases and J gave up 3 bases; unmatched junction bases: 3. In germline, CDR1 is LGHDT, CDR2 YNNKEL (reference sequence). This CDR3 region has 15 residues. The CDR3 coding sequence is TGTGCCAGCAGCCAAGATGGGACAGGCTACACTGAAGCTTTCTTT. Protein product: CASSQDGTGYTEAFF.

The V gene is TRBV20-1, the J gene TRBJ2-7; 7 bases line up with TRBD2. In germline, CDR1 is DFQATT, CDR2 SNEGSKA (reference sequence). The CDR3 has 13 residues. The V gene end was trimmed by 1 base and the J gene end by 6 bases; junction bases not matched to a gene: 6. CDR3 amino acids: CSARGPSGGEQYF. As DNA, the CDR3 is TGCAGTGCTAGAGGTCCTAGCGGCGGCGAGCAGTACTTC.

This sequence joins TRBV20-1 and TRBJ2-7; D possibly corresponds to TRBD2 (5 bases). This CDR3 is built from 12 residues. V was cut by 7 bases and J by 4 bases, with 14 bases left in between. CDR1 DFQATT and CDR2 SNEGSKA come from the germline V gene (reference sequence). The CDR3 DNA reads as TGCAGTGTCCGGCCGGGGTCGTACGAGCAGTACTTC. Translation: CSVRPGSYEQYF.

This rearrangement joins TRBV6-2 or TRBV6-3 to TRBJ1-2, with D unclear. This CDR3 is built from 15 residues. Deletions cut 3 bases from V and 1 base from J, with 12 bases between. Per the germline V gene, CDR1 is MNHEY and CDR2 is SVGEGT. The CDR3 DNA reads as TGTGCCAGCAGTTATCCAGACGATGATAACTATGGCTACACCTTC. As protein: CASSYPDDDNYGYTF.

The V and J genes are TRBV3-1 and TRBJ1-2; no reliable D call. Germline CDR1 reads LGHDT; CDR2 reads YNNKEL (reference sequence). V dropped 0 bases and J dropped 0 bases, with 11 bases sitting between them. The CDR3 has 16 residues. The CDR3 nucleotides are TGTGCCAGCAGCCAAGAGTGGGCGACCGCTAACTATGGCTACACCTTC. Its protein is CASSQEWATANYGYTF.

The rearrangement uses TRBV28 and TRBJ2-7; 9 positions match TRBD1. The CDR3 runs 15 residues. Germline V gives CDR1 MDHEN, CDR2 SYDVKM. With 5 bases clipped from V and 2 bases from J, the junction kept 7 bases outside the gene matches. The CDR3 DNA is TGTGCCAGCAGTCGAGGACAGGGGTCCCCCTACGAGCAGTACTTC. Translating it yields CASSRGQGSPYEQYF.